The 13 T cell receptor beta chains below all came from one sample that was sequenced in a study of shared clonotypes between healthy human individuals. Repertoires were generated with immunoSEQ multiplex PCR, while TCRdb's copy carries only in-frame clones and drops some. The profile covers about 1.1 million clones, with around 77% appearing a single time and over 0.8% taken by the ten largest. Material for sequencing was memory CD4+ T cells from PBMCs. Subset in this sample: CD45RA-negative fraction. Receptor source: a man between 18 and 29 years old in good health. Some clones in this sample may be carry-over from other donors' samples.

The sample holds a few counts of this clone. The chain is built from TRBV28 and TRBJ2-7, with 9 bases fitting TRBD1. There are 15 residues in the CDR3. The germline V gene has CDR1 MDHEN and CDR2 SYDVKM. V was pared by 7 bases and J by 5 bases, with 12 bases of the junction left unmatched. CDR3 loop: CASTMRGQGHNEQYF. The DNA of the CDR3 is TGTGCCAGCACCATGAGGGGACAGGGTCACAACGAGCAGTACTTC.

The chain couples TRBV4-3 to TRBJ1-2; D is ambiguous. The ends were cut back, 0 bases at V and 6 bases at J, with 11 bases in the middle. Per the germline V gene, CDR1 is LGHNA and CDR2 is YSLEER. This CDR3 region has 14 residues. DNA of the CDR3: TGCGCCAGCAGCCAAGATACACAGTCCCATGGCTACACCTTC. It codes for CASSQDTQSHGYTF.

This clone has only a few counts. The V call is TRBV27, the J call TRBJ2-5; D is undetermined. The CDR3 totals 15 residues. V was pared by 8 bases and J by 3 bases, with 19 bases between. Germline lookup yields CDR1 MNHEY and CDR2 SMNVEV (reference sequence). The CDR3 nucleotides read TGTGCCAGCTACGTTGCCTGGACCGAAGAAGAGACCCAGTACTTC. Amino acids: CASYVAWTEEETQYF.

The chain has TRBV5-4 and TRBJ2-5; no reliable D call. The V gene lost 4 bases and the J gene lost 0 bases, with 10 bases spanning the gap. From germline, CDR1 is SGHNT and CDR2 YYREEE (reference sequence). This CDR3 region has 14 residues. CDR3 DNA sequence: TGTGCCAGCAGCCCCAGGACGGACCAAGAGACCCAGTACTTC. Protein product: CASSPRTDQETQYF.

The J gene is TRBJ1-5, the V gene TRBV5-5; possibly TRBD1 for D (5 bases). Germline-derived CDR1 and CDR2 are SGHKS and YYEKEE (reference sequence). V was trimmed by 0 bases and J by 5 bases, leaving 12 bases between them. CDR3 size: 15 residues. The CDR3 reads CASSLESQGHQPQHF. The DNA of the CDR3 is TGTGCCAGCAGCTTGGAGTCCCAGGGACATCAGCCCCAGCATTTT.

As regards this clone: At one end, the junction sequence differs from germline, possibly due to a read error. The chain joins TRBV6-5 to TRBJ1-3, with 7 bases matching TRBD1. The CDR3 sequence is 13 residues long. CDR1 is MNHEY, CDR2 SVGAGI, per germline. The chain's CDR3 is CASRDSSGNTIYF. In DNA form, the CDR3 reads TGCGCCAGCAGGGACAGCTCTGGAAACACCATATATTTT.

The chain links TRBV9 to TRBJ2-2, with 7 bases identical to TRBD1. Per the germline V gene, CDR1 is SGDLS and CDR2 is YYNGEE. This CDR3 has 14 residues. V shed 2 bases, J shed 3 bases, and the junction held 1 base outside the gene matches. The CDR3 coding sequence is TGTGCCAGCAGCGTGGGACAGCACACCGGGGAGCTGTTTTTT. This codes for CASSVGQHTGELFF.

The rearrangement links TRBV11-2 to TRBJ1-2; 8 nucleotides agree with TRBD1. V lost 5 bases and J lost 8; bases outside the gene matches: 13. Germline loops: CDR1 SGHAT, CDR2 FQNNGV. The CDR3 is 15 residues long. For the CDR3, the DNA is TGTGCCAGCAGCGTAGCCCTGACAGGGGTCGGGGGCTACACCTTC. Protein sequence: CASSVALTGVGGYTF.

This chain uses TRBV7-2 with TRBJ1-1; D call uncertain. Trimming removed 3 bases at V and 0 bases at J, with 8 bases between. Per germline, CDR1 SGHTA and CDR2 FQGNSA. CDR3 length: 14 residues. The DNA for the CDR3 is TGTGCCAGCAGCTTTTCAAATCTGAACACTGAAGCTTTCTTT. Translated: CASSFSNLNTEAFF.

J is TRBJ1-1 and V is TRBV20-1; D gene unclear. Per germline, CDR1 DFQATT and CDR2 SNEGSKA (reference sequence). V was pared by 3 bases and J by 10 bases, with 12 bases between. The CDR3 covers 11 residues. CDR3 loop: CSARMGAGAFF. CDR3 DNA: TGCAGTGCTAGGATGGGCGCGGGAGCTTTCTTT.

The V call is TRBV28, the J call TRBJ1-6; maybe TRBD1 (6 bases). CDR1 and CDR2 from the germline V gene are MDHEN and SYDVKM. V was pared by 3 bases and J by 7 bases, with 16 bases between. The CDR3 runs 16 residues. For the CDR3, the DNA is TGTGCCAGCAGTTTGGGGGCTTACGAGGGGAATTCACCCCTCCACTTT. Its translation is CASSLGAYEGNSPLHF.

This clone has at least ten counts. The CDR3 spells CASSLAGREQYF. The CDR3 DNA follows: TGTGCCAGCAGCCTAGCGGGACGGGAGCAGTACTTC. The J gene is TRBJ2-7, the V gene TRBV6-6, with TRBD2 identical over 9 bases. The CDR3 runs to 12 residues. J lost 7 bases, V lost 6 bases, and 4 bases had no gene match. Looked up from germline, CDR1 is MNHNY and CDR2 is SVGAGI (reference sequence).

The rearrangement uses TRBV19 and TRBJ2-6, with 7 positions matching TRBD2. Germline V gene lookup returns CDR1 LNHDA and CDR2 SQIVND (reference sequence). CDR3 size: 17 residues. The V gene end was trimmed by 4 bases and the J gene end by 4 bases; junction bases not matched to a gene: 10. In DNA form, the CDR3 reads TGTGCCAGTAGTAACCAGGCGGGAGCGGGCGGGGCCAACGTCCTGACTTTC. Protein sequence: CASSNQAGAGGANVLTF.